The subject of this entry is one TCR beta chain. Its antigen is not known. The data were obtained in a study of T cells after posttransplantation cyclophosphamide. Using immunoSEQ multiplex PCR, the repertoire was profiled, and TCRdb retains in-frame clones only, with some absent. The sample yields approximately 52,000 clones, about 86% seen once. The CDR3 spans 15 residues. V lost 1 base to trimming and J lost 2 bases, with 9 bases between them. Germline V gene lookup returns CDR1 LNHDA and CDR2 SQIVND (reference sequence). Study-level results: Later blood repertoires were often dominated by clones from the donor CD8+ memory compartment.

This clonotype originated in a man aged 25 to 40 with a blood cancer, CMV-positive, and with a related stem cell donor. The sequenced sample consisted of PBMCs. The chain employs TRBV19 and TRBJ2-1; D remains ambiguous. Written as DNA, the CDR3 is TGTGCCAGTAGTATAGGCGGCACCGCCTACAATGAGCAGTTCTTC. Encoded protein: CASSIGGTAYNEQFF. Full variable domain (remainder filled in from reference TRBV19 and TRBJ2-1): DGGITQSPKYLFRKEGQNVTLSCEQNLNHDAMYWYRQDPGQGLRLIYYSQIVNDFQKGDIAEGYSVSREKKESFPLTVTSAQKNPTAFYLCASSIGGTAYNEQFFGPGTRLTVL.